Sequencing of this T cell receptor beta chain was carried out in a study of T-cell reconstitution after alpha-beta-depleted transplantation in children. CDR1 LGHDT and CDR2 YNNKEL come from the germline V gene (reference sequence). The CDR3 totals 11 residues. For TCRbeta, the library was prepared with unique molecular identifiers. TCRdb reprocessed the PCR reads via MiXCR and lists one record per CDR3 protein. The table records 500,000 or so distinct CDR3 sequences, 30% to 35% of them present only once. Points on this clonotype: At one boundary the junction diverges from the germline segment, which might be a read error.

This sequence was found in a human donor who donated a stem cell graft to a child with aplastic anemia. The chain carries TRBV3-1 and TRBJ2-1; D is unclear. Source: PBMCs from the stem cell graft donor, taken from the stem cell graft. CDR3: CASSQAREQFF. CDR3 coding DNA: TGTGCCAGCAGTCAAGCCCGGGAGCAGTTCTTC.